Listed below are T cell receptor beta chains from one sample, sequenced in a study of shared clonotypes between healthy human individuals. Produced via immunoSEQ multiplex PCR; TCRdb's table is partial and in-frame only. Of about 2.4 million clones listed, roughly 92% were seen once; the top ten hold around 0.15%. The specimen sequenced was naive CD4+ T cells sorted from blood. The source of these receptors is a man aged 18 to 29 in good health. Both conserved end residues are trimmed from each CDR3. The D gene is left open where the match is weak.

v_gene	d_gene	j_gene	CDR3aa
TRBV5-6	.	TRBJ1-1	ASSLPGTLNTEAF
TRBV9	.	TRBJ2-2	ASSAIAANTGELF
TRBV2	.	TRBJ2-7	ASSEVRGYEQY
TRBV5-6	.	TRBJ2-2	ASSLAGNTGELF
TRBV6-6	.	TRBJ1-2	ASSLPGQDRGYT
TRBV6-5	TRBD1	TRBJ1-1	ASSSQGAGLGAF
TRBV18	.	TRBJ2-3	ASSPPVRSDTQY
TRBV4-3	.	TRBJ2-7	ASSQGRDGGNYEQY
TRBV18	TRBD1	TRBJ2-3	ASTTGTGSTDTQY
TRBV27	TRBD1	TRBJ1-6	ASRKQGSYNSPLH
TRBV6-5	.	TRBJ2-3	ASRVDAIADTQY
TRBV6-1	.	TRBJ2-2	ASSEARLLTGELF
TRBV10-3	TRBD1	TRBJ1-4	AICGTGDTEKLF
TRBV9	TRBD2	TRBJ2-3	ASSVEMTPSGDKRADTQY
TRBV6-1	.	.	ASRGRGFREHEQY
TRBV19	TRBD1	TRBJ2-2	ASSGTGHTGELF
TRBV4-1	TRBD1	TRBJ1-5	ASSQLGTGTYSNQPQH
TRBV6-4	TRBD2	TRBJ2-1	ASSDSASGRANEQF
TRBV29-1	.	TRBJ2-7	SVWDTPYEQY
TRBV7-6	TRBD2	TRBJ2-1	ASSRGTSNNHEQF
TRBV6-1	.	TRBJ1-5	ASSLEAVSNQPQH
TRBV27	.	TRBJ2-3	ASSHSTDTQY
TRBV5-1	.	TRBJ2-5	ASSLDLKETQY
TRBV7-9	.	TRBJ2-7	ASSFGGPYEQY
TRBV18	TRBD2	TRBJ2-2	ASSPRLAGGSGELF
TRBV7-7	.	TRBJ2-2	ASSLDDGELF
TRBV6-1	.	TRBJ1-5	ASSEALIGDRSQH
TRBV27	TRBD1	TRBJ1-2	ASSLSRTGGVYGYT
TRBV6-5	.	TRBJ1-3	ASSYLGSGNTIY
TRBV11-2	.	TRBJ2-3	ASSQFRAESLSDTQY
TRBV19	TRBD1	TRBJ1-6	ASSIGQGSGSPLH
TRBV4-2	TRBD2	TRBJ2-5	ASSRTSGNQETQY
TRBV30	.	TRBJ1-1	AWSVRLSNTEAF
TRBV7-9	.	TRBJ2-2	ASSLGGANTGELF
TRBV7-2	.	TRBJ1-1	ASSLVRGEAF
TRBV6-5	TRBD1	TRBJ1-4	ASSASDRARGELF
TRBV30	TRBD2	TRBJ2-5	AWKSGLAGGLETQY
TRBV6-6	.	TRBJ1-5	ASSSGQPYSNQPQH
TRBV27	.	TRBJ2-1	ASSLGVDYNEQF
TRBV29-1	.	TRBJ2-3	SVAVVAENTQY
TRBV9	TRBD2	TRBJ2-3	ASSVTTSGTDTQY
TRBV6-6	TRBD1	TRBJ2-7	ASRPGQGVDEQY
TRBV7-2	.	TRBJ2-1	ASSLGLGNEQF
TRBV2	.	TRBJ1-5	ASRARVLNQPQH
TRBV5-1	TRBD1	TRBJ1-1	ASSPGTGGFNTEAF
TRBV18	TRBD1	TRBJ2-7	ASSRDREDEQY
TRBV9	TRBD2	TRBJ2-7	ASSATSGREVYEQY
TRBV28	.	TRBJ1-1	ASRESGGFVERTEAF
TRBV30	.	TRBJ2-1	AWSASLRNEQF
TRBV11-2	TRBD1	TRBJ2-5	ASSFQGARETQY
TRBV29-1	.	TRBJ2-2	SSEGDWTGELF
TRBV7-7	.	TRBJ2-5	ASSGTGTQETQY
TRBV28	.	TRBJ2-7	ASSPTYEQY
TRBV7-9	TRBD1	TRBJ2-7	ASSSRDRQHYEQY
TRBV6-1	TRBD2	TRBJ2-3	ASSSRGAGTDTQY
TRBV9	.	TRBJ2-5	ASSLTPLVWETQY
TRBV14	.	TRBJ2-1	ASSQVAGSIGGQF